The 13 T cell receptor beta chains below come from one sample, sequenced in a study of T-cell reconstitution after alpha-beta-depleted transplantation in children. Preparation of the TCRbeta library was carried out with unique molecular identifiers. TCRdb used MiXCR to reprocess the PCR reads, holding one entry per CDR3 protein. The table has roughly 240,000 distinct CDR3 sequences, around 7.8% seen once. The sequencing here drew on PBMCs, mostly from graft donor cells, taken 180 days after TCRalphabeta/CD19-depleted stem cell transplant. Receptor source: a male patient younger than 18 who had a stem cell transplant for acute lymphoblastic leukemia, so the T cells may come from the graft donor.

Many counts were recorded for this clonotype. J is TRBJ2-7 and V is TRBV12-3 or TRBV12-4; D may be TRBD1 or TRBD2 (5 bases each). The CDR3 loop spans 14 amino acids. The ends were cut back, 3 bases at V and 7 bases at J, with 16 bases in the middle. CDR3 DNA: TGTGCCAGCAGTTTGCTAGCCCGGGGCTGGGAGCAGTACTTC. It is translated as CASSLLARGWEQYF.

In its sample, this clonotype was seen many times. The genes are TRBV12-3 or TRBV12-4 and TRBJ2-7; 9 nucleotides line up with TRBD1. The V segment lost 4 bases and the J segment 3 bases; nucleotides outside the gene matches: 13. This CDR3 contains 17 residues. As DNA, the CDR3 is TGTGCCAGCAGTTGGAGGCCCCGGGACAGGGTGAACTACGAGCAGTACTTC. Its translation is CASSWRPRDRVNYEQYF.

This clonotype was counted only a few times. As DNA, the CDR3 is TGTGCCAGCAGCCGACAGGGGCCCCAAGAGACCCAGTACTTC. Translated: CASSRQGPQETQYF. This sequence joins TRBV5-4 and TRBJ2-5; 8 nucleotides agree with TRBD1. The CDR3 sequence is 14 residues long. Germline lookup yields CDR1 SGHNT and CDR2 YYREEE (reference sequence). After removal of 4 bases from V and 1 base from J, the junction contained 3 bases not matched to a gene.

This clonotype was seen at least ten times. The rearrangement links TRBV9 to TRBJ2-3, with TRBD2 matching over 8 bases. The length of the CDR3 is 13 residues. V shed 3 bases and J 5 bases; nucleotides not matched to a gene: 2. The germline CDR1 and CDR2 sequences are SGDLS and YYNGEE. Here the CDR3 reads CASSAGGKDTQYF. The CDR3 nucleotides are TGTGCCAGCAGCGCGGGAGGGAAAGATACGCAGTATTTT.

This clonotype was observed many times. CDR3 protein: CASSGQGGYNEQFF. In nucleotides, the CDR3 is TGCGCCAGCAGCGGACAGGGAGGGTACAATGAGCAGTTCTTC. The rearrangement uses TRBV5-1 and TRBJ2-1; the D gene is possibly TRBD1 (8 bases). The V end lost 4 bases, the J end lost 4 bases, and 12 bases lay between the germline ends. Germline CDR1 SGHRS, CDR2 YFSETQ. The CDR3 contains 14 residues.

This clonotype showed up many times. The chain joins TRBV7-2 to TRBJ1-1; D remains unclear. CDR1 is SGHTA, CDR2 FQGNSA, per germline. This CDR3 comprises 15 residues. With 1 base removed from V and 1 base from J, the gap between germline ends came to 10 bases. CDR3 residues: CASSLGMRWNTEAFF. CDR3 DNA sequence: TGTGCCAGCAGCTTAGGTATGCGGTGGAACACTGAAGCTTTCTTT.

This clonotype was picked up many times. The CDR3 coding sequence is TGTGCCAGCAGCTTAGTATGGGGAAGGTACACAGATACGCAGTATTTT. It is translated as CASSLVWGRYTDTQYF. The chain combines TRBV11-2 with TRBJ2-3; unclear D gene. Between the trimmed V and J ends, which lost 1 base and 2 bases, there was a span of 13 bases. Germline values: CDR1 SGHAT, CDR2 FQNNGV. The CDR3 is made up of 16 amino acids.

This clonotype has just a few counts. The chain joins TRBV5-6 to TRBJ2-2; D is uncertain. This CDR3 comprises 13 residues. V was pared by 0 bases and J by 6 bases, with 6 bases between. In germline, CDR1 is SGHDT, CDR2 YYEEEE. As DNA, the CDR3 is TGTGCCAGCAGCTTGGTAGGGCCCGGGGAGCTGTTTTTT. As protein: CASSLVGPGELFF. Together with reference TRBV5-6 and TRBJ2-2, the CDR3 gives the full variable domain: DAGVTQSPTHLIKTRGQQVTLRCSPKSGHDTVSWYQQALGQGPQFIFQYYEEEERQRGNFPDRFSGHQFPNYSSELNVNALLLGDSALYLCASSLVGPGELFFGEGSRLTVL.

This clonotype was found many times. The CDR3 coding sequence is TGTGCCAGCCGAACAGTAGAGACCGGGGAGCTGTTTTTT. Protein product: CASRTVETGELFF. The chain joins TRBV7-2 to TRBJ2-2; D gene ambiguous. Trimming removed 8 bases from V and 5 bases from J, with 12 bases in between. The CDR3 runs to 13 residues. Germline V gene data show CDR1 as SGHTA and CDR2 as FQGNSA.

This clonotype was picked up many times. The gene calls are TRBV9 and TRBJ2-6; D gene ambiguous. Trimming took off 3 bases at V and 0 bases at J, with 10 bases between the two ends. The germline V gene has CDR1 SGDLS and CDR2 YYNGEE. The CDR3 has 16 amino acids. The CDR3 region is CASSATVPSGANVLTF. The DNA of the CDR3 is TGTGCCAGCAGCGCCACGGTTCCCTCTGGGGCCAACGTCCTGACTTTC. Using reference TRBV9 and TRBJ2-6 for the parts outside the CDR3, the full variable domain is DSGVTQTPKHLITATGQRVTLRCSPRSGDLSVYWYQQSLDQGLQFLIQYYNGEERAKGNILERFSAQQFPDLHSELNLSSLELGDSALYFCASSATVPSGANVLTFGAGSRLTVL.

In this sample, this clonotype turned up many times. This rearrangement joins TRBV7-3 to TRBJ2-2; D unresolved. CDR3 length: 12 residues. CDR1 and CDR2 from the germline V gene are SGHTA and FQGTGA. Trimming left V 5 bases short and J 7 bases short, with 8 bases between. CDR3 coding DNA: TGTGCCAGCAGCCTACAAGACGGGGAGCTGTTTTTT. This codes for CASSLQDGELFF.

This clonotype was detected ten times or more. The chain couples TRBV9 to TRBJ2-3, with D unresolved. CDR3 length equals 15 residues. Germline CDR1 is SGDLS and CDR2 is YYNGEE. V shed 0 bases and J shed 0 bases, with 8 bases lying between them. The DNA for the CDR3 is TGTGCCAGCAGCGTAGGACCCACTAGCACAGATACGCAGTATTTT. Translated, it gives CASSVGPTSTDTQYF. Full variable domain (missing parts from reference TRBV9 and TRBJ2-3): DSGVTQTPKHLITATGQRVTLRCSPRSGDLSVYWYQQSLDQGLQFLIQYYNGEERAKGNILERFSAQQFPDLHSELNLSSLELGDSALYFCASSVGPTSTDTQYFGPGTRLTVL.

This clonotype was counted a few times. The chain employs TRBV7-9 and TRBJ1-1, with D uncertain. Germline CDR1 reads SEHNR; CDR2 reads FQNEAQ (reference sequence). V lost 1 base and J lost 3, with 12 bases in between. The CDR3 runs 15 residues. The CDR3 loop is CASSLGAGGDTEAFF. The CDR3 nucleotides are TGTGCCAGCAGCTTAGGGGCAGGTGGGGACACTGAAGCTTTCTTT.